This is a list of T cell receptor beta chains from one sample in a study of cytomegalovirus exposure and HLA in healthy donors. Clones were read by immunoSEQ multiplex PCR, and TCRdb kept only the in-frame ones, dropping some. In the table there are about 160,000 clones, 75% to 90% of which are singletons. The sequenced material came from PBMCs. These receptors all come from a woman in her late teens or twenties in good health and CMV-seronegative. Each CDR3 is given with its conserved first and last residue. The order of the fields is clone size, V gene, J gene, CDR3 protein. Clone sizes are given selectively: once, few, many, or a class where the clone is expanded.

.	TRBV7-6	TRBJ1-3	CASSLGTVISGNTIYF
.	TRBV2	TRBJ2-3	CASNLLRGGDTQYF
.	TRBV5-5	TRBJ1-2	CASSVTEYGYTF
once	TRBV6-1	TRBJ2-7	CASIPGQGHEQYF
once	TRBV10-1	TRBJ2-6	CASTGFLMTF
few	TRBV27	TRBJ2-7	CASRRLSGRSSYEQYF
.	TRBV5-4	TRBJ1-2	CASSPWRFLGYTF
.	TRBV18	TRBJ2-2	CASSLNRGPDTGELFF
.	TRBV5-6	TRBJ2-1	CASRRLGGMGDEQFF
.	TRBV27	TRBJ2-7	CASSPWTGVYEQYF
.	TRBV7-3	TRBJ1-6	CASSSGQGLVSPLHF
.	TRBV7-9	TRBJ1-1	CASSLIRGASNTEAFF
.	TRBV29-1	TRBJ2-7	CSVEDLDGQYYEQYF
.	TRBV18	TRBJ2-1	CASSPNGASYNEQFF
.	TRBV27	TRBJ2-5	CASRGWADRWGRGQYF
.	TRBV9	TRBJ1-2	CASSGWGTANYGYTF
.	TRBV5-1	TRBJ2-3	CASSLGRGTDTQYF
.	TRBV14	TRBJ2-7	CASSPNTDEQYF
few	TRBV19	TRBJ2-7	CASSTGTGGLIGEQYF
.	TRBV6-1	TRBJ1-1	CASSPGTGKEAEAFF
.	TRBV5-6	TRBJ2-1	CASSYGNDLKRGQQFF
.	TRBV5-4	TRBJ2-2	CASRRLAGANTGELFF
few	TRBV18	TRBJ2-1	CASSPSSQGYNEQFF
.	TRBV6-5	TRBJ2-7	CASSYSTGGTYEQYF
.	TRBV21-1	TRBJ1-2	CASKRGYYGYTF
.	TRBV5-4	TRBJ2-5	CASRWTSGEYGGTQYF
.	TRBV29-1	TRBJ2-1	CSVSSGRVVYNEQFF
few	TRBV5-5	TRBJ1-2	CASSRTGLSSGYTF
.	TRBV9	TRBJ2-7	CASSGAGLPLTEQYF
.	TRBV5-6	TRBJ2-6	CASSLGQRDSGANVLTF
.	TRBV19	TRBJ1-1	CASRVKSGSLGEAFF
.	TRBV19	TRBJ2-7	CASSAGLAGATYEQYF